The 29 T cell receptor beta chains reported below all come from one sample, sequenced in a study of blood T cell repertoires in COVID-19. Clones were sequenced by immunoSEQ multiplex PCR, and TCRdb holds only the in-frame ones, with some missing. The table records more than 300,000 clones, roughly 90% of them present only once. Sample: PBMCs or T cells enriched from blood (not recorded which). The source is a woman in her 30s who had recovered from COVID-19.

V is TRBV29-1 and J is TRBJ2-7; 12 positions match TRBD1. The length of the CDR3 is 16 residues. V trimming: 2 bases; J trimming: 2 bases; junction bases outside the gene matches: 7. Germline CDR1 SQVTM, CDR2 ANQGSEA. The CDR3 sequence: CSVESRGTGGPYEQYF. In DNA form, the CDR3 reads TGCAGCGTTGAATCTCGGGGGACAGGGGGCCCCTACGAGCAGTACTTC.

The rearrangement links TRBV7-9 to TRBJ1-1, with a tentative D call TRBD1 (5 bases). Germline lookup yields CDR1 SEHNR and CDR2 FQNEAQ (reference sequence). This CDR3 comprises 15 residues. V lost 4 bases, J lost 3 bases, and 15 bases lay in between. CDR3 sequence (DNA): TGTGCCAGCAGCTCGACCGGGGGAACGTACACTGAAGCTTTCTTT. As protein: CASSSTGGTYTEAFF. Full variable domain (outside the CDR3, taken from reference TRBV7-9 and TRBJ1-1): DTGVSQNPRHKITKRGQNVTFRCDPISEHNRLYWYRQTLGQGPEFLTYFQNEAQLEKSRLLSDRFSAERPKGSFSTLEIQRTEQGDSAMYLCASSSTGGTYTEAFFGQGTRLTVV.

This clone was detected a few times. The chain combines TRBV6-2 or TRBV6-3 with TRBJ1-4, with 8 nucleotides matching TRBD1. The CDR3 runs to 16 residues. Germline CDR1 reads MNHEY; CDR2 reads SVGEGT. V was pared by 4 bases and J by 8 bases, with 12 bases of the junction left unmatched. The CDR3 DNA reads TGTGCCAGCAGTTGGACACCGGACAGGGAAGGCGAAAAACTGTTTTTT. This encodes CASSWTPDREGEKLFF.

This sequence joins TRBV11-1 and TRBJ1-2; TRBD1 might be the D (6 bases). This CDR3 has 13 residues. The germline V and J ends were trimmed by 4 bases and 8 bases, with 14 bases remaining between them. Germline CDR1 SGHAT, CDR2 FQDESV (reference sequence). The CDR3 DNA reads as TGTGCCAGCAGCTACAGACAGGATGAAGGCTACACCTTC. This translates into CASSYRQDEGYTF.

The V call is TRBV11-3, the J call TRBJ1-5; 7 nucleotides match TRBD1. V dropped 3 bases and J dropped 4; count of bases not matched to a gene: 6. In germline, CDR1 is SGHNT, CDR2 YENEEA. This CDR3 has 15 residues. The CDR3 DNA sequence: TGTGCCAGCAGCTTCGGGACAGATGATAATCAGCCCCAGCATTTT. This encodes CASSFGTDDNQPQHF.

The chain couples TRBV19 to TRBJ1-3; possible D gene TRBD1, 5 bases. Germline CDR1 and CDR2: LNHDA and SQIVND (reference sequence). The CDR3 loop spans 15 amino acids. Trimming took 5 bases from V and 0 from J, leaving 11 bases between them. The CDR3 nucleotides read TGTGCCAGTAGTGCAGGGCACTACTCTGGAAACACCATATATTTT. Translation gives CASSAGHYSGNTIYF.

The chain links TRBV4-1 to TRBJ1-2; D is unresolved. Trimming removed 3 bases at V and 8 bases at J, with 22 bases between. Germline CDR1 reads MGHRA; CDR2 reads YSYEKL. The length of the CDR3 is 16 residues. In DNA form, the CDR3 reads TGCGCCAGCAGCCATGTACAGAATACGGGAGGTCAGGGCTACACCTTC. Amino acid sequence: CASSHVQNTGGQGYTF.

The genes are TRBV5-1 and TRBJ2-1; 9 bases align to TRBD2. Per the germline V gene, CDR1 is SGHRS and CDR2 is YFSETQ. The CDR3 is 16 residues long. With V trimmed by 1 base and J by 0 bases, 2 bases remained unmatched. In DNA form, the CDR3 reads TGCGCCAGCAGCTTGTTGCGGGGGGGCTCCTACAATGAGCAGTTCTTC. This gives the protein CASSLLRGGSYNEQFF.

The chain has TRBV18 and TRBJ1-5; D is undetermined. The germline V gene encodes CDR1 KGHSH and CDR2 LQKENI. The V end lost 2 bases, the J end lost 1 base, and 3 bases lay between the germline ends. The CDR3 totals 13 residues. The CDR3 region is CASSPESNQPQHF. CDR3 DNA sequence: TGTGCCAGCTCACCAGAGAGCAATCAGCCCCAGCATTTT.

This chain links TRBV4-1 with TRBJ1-1; 7 bases are shared with TRBD1. CDR1 MGHRA and CDR2 YSYEKL come from the germline V gene. The V segment lost 6 bases and the J segment 2 bases; nucleotides outside the gene matches: 15. CDR3 length: 17 amino acids. CDR3 bases: TGCGCCAGCAGGTTAGCCCCCCGACAGGGTACCAACACTGAAGCTTTCTTT. Protein product: CASRLAPRQGTNTEAFF.

V is TRBV15 and J is TRBJ1-2; D remains ambiguous. Germline V gene data show CDR1 as LNHNV and CDR2 as YYDKDF (reference sequence). The ends were cut back, 1 base at V and 8 bases at J, with 11 bases in the middle. The CDR3 runs 13 residues. The CDR3 is CATSRVALRGYTF. The CDR3 DNA sequence: TGTGCCACCAGCAGAGTGGCCCTGCGGGGCTACACCTTC.

The chain couples TRBV27 to TRBJ2-2; 7 bases align to TRBD2. CDR3 length: 14 residues. Germline V CDR1 and CDR2: MNHEY, SMNVEV (reference sequence). The V segment lost 6 bases and the J segment 7 bases; nucleotides outside the gene matches: 8. This chain's CDR3 is CASSPGLGVGELFF. In DNA, the CDR3 is TGTGCCAGCAGCCCCGGACTAGGTGTCGGGGAGCTGTTTTTT.

Points on this clone: Other DNA sequences of this sample code for an identical CDR3. This chain's CDR3 is CASSFGSNQPQHF. CDR3 DNA sequence: TGTGCCAGCAGTTTTGGCAGCAATCAGCCCCAGCATTTT. The chain carries TRBV12-3 or TRBV12-4 and TRBJ1-5; D gene unclear. Trimming shortened V by 3 bases and J by 1 base, and 4 bases separated the two germline ends. The length of the CDR3 is 13 residues.

J is TRBJ2-1 and V is TRBV7-9; D is unresolved. CDR3 length: 15 amino acids. V lost 5 bases and J lost 0, with 11 bases in between. Germline CDR1 reads SEHNR; CDR2 reads FQNEAQ (reference sequence). CDR3: CASSTTGFSYNEQFF. DNA for the CDR3: TGTGCCAGCAGCACAACCGGGTTCTCCTACAATGAGCAGTTCTTC.

The chain employs TRBV6-6 and TRBJ1-1; TRBD1 agrees at 7 bases. Trimming at V came to 5 bases and at J to 1 base, leaving 16 bases not matched to a gene. CDR3 length: 18 amino acids. Germline CDR1 and CDR2: MNHNY and SVGAGI (reference sequence). The CDR3 nucleotides read TGTGCCAGCAGTCGAGAACTCACTACCGGGACAGCGAACACTGAAGCTTTCTTT. It translates to CASSRELTTGTANTEAFF.

The chain links TRBV19 to TRBJ1-5; D is unclear. Trimming stripped 1 base from V and 4 bases from J, with 14 bases between. CDR1 and CDR2 (germline): LNHDA, SQIVND (reference sequence). This CDR3 has 16 residues. The chain's CDR3 is CASSIGTASYNQPQHF. CDR3 in DNA: TGTGCCAGTAGTATAGGGACTGCAAGTTATAATCAGCCCCAGCATTTT.

V and J are TRBV4-2 and TRBJ1-2; possibly TRBD1 for D (5 bases). Trimming stripped 4 bases from V and 3 bases from J, with 9 bases between. This CDR3 has 13 amino acids. Germline V lookup: CDR1 LGHNA, CDR2 YNFKEQ. The CDR3, as DNA: TGTGCCAGCAGCCGTCAGGGCGACTATGGCTACACCTTC. This translates into CASSRQGDYGYTF.

This clone was recorded once. The CDR3 DNA reads as TGTGCCAGCAGCCATGCCAGCGGGAGTCGGGAAGAGACCCAGTACTTC. It translates to CASSHASGSREETQYF. This chain links TRBV3-1 (or the pseudogene TRBV3-2) with TRBJ2-5; 8 bases fit TRBD2. The CDR3 is 16 amino acids. CDR1 and CDR2 (germline): LGHDT, YNNKEL (reference sequence). The junction had 9 bases not matched to a gene; V was cut back by 3 bases and J by 3 bases.

The chain links TRBV7-9 to TRBJ1-1; D possibly corresponds to TRBD1 (6 bases). This CDR3 is built from 15 residues. CDR1 is SEHNR and CDR2 is FQNEAQ in the germline V gene (reference sequence). V gave up 3 bases and J gave up 0 bases, with 11 bases separating them. The CDR3 bases are TGTGCCAGCAGCTTGATTGGGGGCTTGAACACTGAAGCTTTCTTT. It codes for CASSLIGGLNTEAFF.

V usage is TRBV9 and J usage is TRBJ2-1, with TRBD1 matching over 7 bases. J lost 3 bases, V lost 2 bases, and 5 bases had no gene match. CDR1 is SGDLS, CDR2 YYNGEE, per germline. The CDR3 loop spans 15 amino acids. The CDR3 nucleotides read TGTGCCAGCAGCGTGACAGGGAATAACTACAATGAGCAGTTCTTC. Its protein is CASSVTGNNYNEQFF.

The rearrangement uses TRBV2 and TRBJ2-7; 7 bases fit TRBD2. In germline, CDR1 is SNHLY, CDR2 FYNNEI. The CDR3 spans 12 residues. Trimming took 8 bases from V and 2 from J; bases not matched to a gene: 3. CDR3 region: CASRDYAYEQYF. DNA for the CDR3: TGTGCCAGCCGGGACTACGCCTACGAGCAGTACTTC.

The J gene is TRBJ1-3, the V gene TRBV5-4; the D gene is possibly TRBD1 (6 bases). Between the trimmed V and J ends, which lost 0 bases and 3 bases, there was a span of 19 bases. The CDR3 spans 18 residues. Germline V gene sequence: CDR1 SGHNT, CDR2 YYREEE (reference sequence). CDR3 coding DNA: TGTGCCAGCAGCTTGGAGTTCCGGGACAACCCAGATGGAAACACCATATATTTT. It specifies CASSLEFRDNPDGNTIYF.

This clone appeared a few times. The chain combines TRBV27 with TRBJ1-2; D is uncertain. The V gene's germline CDR1 is MNHEY and CDR2 SMNVEV (reference sequence). V was shortened by 2 bases and J by 8 bases, with 12 bases between the two germline ends. This CDR3 has 13 amino acids. CDR3 protein: CASSLSRGRGYTF. CDR3 bases: TGTGCCAGCAGTTTAAGTCGAGGGCGGGGCTACACCTTC.

CDR3 nucleotide sequence: TGTGCCAGCAGTCTAGGACTAGTTGGCGAGCAGTACTTC. The encoded protein is CASSLGLVGEQYF. This chain connects TRBV28 to TRBJ2-7; TRBD2 agrees at 7 bases. CDR3 length equals 13 residues. Trimming at V came to 5 bases and at J to 6 bases, leaving 7 bases not matched to a gene. The germline V gene has CDR1 MDHEN and CDR2 SYDVKM.

The gene calls are TRBV19 and TRBJ1-1, with TRBD1 matching 7 bases. CDR1 and CDR2 (germline): LNHDA, SQIVND (reference sequence). The length of the CDR3 is 12 residues. The V segment lost 6 bases and the J segment 9 bases; nucleotides outside the gene matches: 7. The CDR3 DNA is TGTGCCAGTAGCCTGAGGGACAGCAAAGCTTTCTTT. Translation: CASSLRDSKAFF.

DNA of the CDR3: TGTGCCAGCAGCCCGACTAGCGGGAACCCCACAGATACGCAGTATTTT. This translates into CASSPTSGNPTDTQYF. The chain combines TRBV7-3 with TRBJ2-3, with 11 bases lining up with TRBD2. The germline V gene has CDR1 SGHTA and CDR2 FQGTGA. The CDR3 covers 16 residues. V was pared by 5 bases and J by 2 bases, with 6 bases of the junction left unmatched.

The chain is built from TRBV25-1 and TRBJ1-1; D is uncertain. Per the germline V gene, CDR1 is MGHDK and CDR2 is SYGVNS. With 4 bases removed from V and 0 bases from J, the gap between germline ends came to 6 bases. The CDR3 covers 13 residues. This chain's CDR3 is CASSATMNTEAFF. DNA of the CDR3: TGTGCCAGCAGTGCCACTATGAACACTGAAGCTTTCTTT.

V gene TRBV20-1 combines with J gene TRBJ1-2; the D is unclear. Between the trimmed V and J ends, which lost 3 bases and 4 bases, there was a span of 18 bases. Germline loops: CDR1 DFQATT, CDR2 SNEGSKA (reference sequence). CDR3 length equals 15 residues. This CDR3 is CSASNGMEGGYGYTF. CDR3 sequence (DNA): TGCAGTGCTAGTAACGGTATGGAGGGCGGCTATGGCTACACCTTC.

This chain links TRBV10-3 with TRBJ1-2, with D uncertain. Deletions cut 2 bases from V and 2 bases from J, with 12 bases between. The CDR3 covers 15 residues. CDR1 and CDR2 (germline): ENHRY, SYGVKD. CDR3 sequence: CAISEVGAANYGYTF. For the CDR3, the DNA is TGTGCCATCAGTGAGGTCGGCGCAGCGAACTATGGCTACACCTTC.